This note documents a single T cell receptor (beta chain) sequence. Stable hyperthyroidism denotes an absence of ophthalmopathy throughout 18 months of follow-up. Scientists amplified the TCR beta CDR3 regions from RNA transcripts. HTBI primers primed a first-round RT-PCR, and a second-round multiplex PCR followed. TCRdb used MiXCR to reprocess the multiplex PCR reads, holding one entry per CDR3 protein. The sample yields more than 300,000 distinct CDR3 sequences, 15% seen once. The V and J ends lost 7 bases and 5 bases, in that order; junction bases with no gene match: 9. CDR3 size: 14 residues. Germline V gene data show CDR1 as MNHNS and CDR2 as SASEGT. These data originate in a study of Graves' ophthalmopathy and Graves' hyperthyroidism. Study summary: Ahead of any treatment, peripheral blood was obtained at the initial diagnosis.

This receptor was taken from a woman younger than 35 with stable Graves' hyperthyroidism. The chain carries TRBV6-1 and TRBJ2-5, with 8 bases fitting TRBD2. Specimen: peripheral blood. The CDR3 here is CASKWFGGGETQYF. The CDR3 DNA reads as TGTGCCAGCAAGTGGTTCGGCGGGGGGGAGACCCAGTACTTC.